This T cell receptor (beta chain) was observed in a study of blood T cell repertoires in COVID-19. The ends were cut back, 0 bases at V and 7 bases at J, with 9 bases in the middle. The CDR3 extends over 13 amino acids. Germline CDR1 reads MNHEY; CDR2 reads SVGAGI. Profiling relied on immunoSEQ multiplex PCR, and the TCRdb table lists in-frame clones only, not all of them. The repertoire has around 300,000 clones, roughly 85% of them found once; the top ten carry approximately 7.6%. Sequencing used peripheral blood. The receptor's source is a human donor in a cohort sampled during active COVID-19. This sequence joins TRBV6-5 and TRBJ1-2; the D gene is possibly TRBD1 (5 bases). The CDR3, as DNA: TGTGCCAGCAGTTACTCACAGGAGAGTGGCTACACCTTC. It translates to CASSYSQESGYTF.